The text below deals with one T cell receptor beta chain. Antigen unknown. CDR1 is LNHDA, CDR2 SQIVND, per germline (reference sequence). This CDR3 is 15 amino acids long. Germline trimming cut 4 bases from V and 6 bases from J; bases unmatched to any gene: 5. Clones were read by immunoSEQ multiplex PCR, and TCRdb kept only the in-frame ones, dropping some. Among about 120,000 clones listed, almost 90% were seen once. The data were obtained in a study of T cell responses to AZD1222 COVID-19 vaccine. The study's findings and limits: The study sampled repertoires only after the peak T cell response.

The material was peripheral blood, obtained on day 0 of AZD1222 vaccination. The gene calls are TRBV19 and TRBJ2-1, with 11 bases aligning to TRBD2. This receptor was obtained from an adult in good health. The CDR3 loop is CASSTLAGGRNEQFF. CDR3 in DNA: TGTGCCAGTAGTACCCTAGCGGGAGGTCGCAATGAGCAGTTCTTC.